This TCR beta chain originates from a study of CD8 T cells in Susac syndrome. The RNA input was roughly 0.45 to 1 ug, and it was reverse transcribed with random hexamers. With immunoSEQ multiplex PCR, TCR beta CDR3 was amplified across 54 Vbeta and 13 Jbeta. TCRdb re-called the immunoSEQ multiplex PCR reads with MiXCR, one entry per CDR3 protein. The data show around 100,000 distinct CDR3 sequences, roughly 96% seen once. This CDR3 contains 15 residues. Germline CDR1 SNHLY, CDR2 FYNNEI. V shed 5 bases and J shed 0 bases, with 8 bases lying between them. The clonotype originates from a human donor with Susac syndrome. The chain is built from TRBV2 and TRBJ2-6; D unclear. Material: CD8+ T cells from PBMCs. Here the CDR3 reads CASSPQSSGANVLTF. CDR3 bases: TGTGCCAGCAGTCCACAGAGCTCTGGGGCCAACGTCCTGACTTTC.